Presented here are 18 T cell receptor beta chains from one specimen sequenced in a study of T cell repertoires in cytomegalovirus infection. TCRdb re-derived calls from the reads in MiXCR, one entry per CDR3 protein. This sample yields 350,000 to 550,000 distinct CDR3 sequences, of which roughly 30% are seen a single time; roughly 15% belongs to the top ten. Sample: PBMCs. The receptors originated from a human donor in good health (CMV status not recorded). Some clones in this sample may be carry-over from other donors' samples.

A note on this clonotype: This may arise from a read error, as a much more abundant clone is one base away. The V and J genes are TRBV7-2 and TRBJ2-1, with D uncertain. This CDR3 is 12 amino acids long. Looked up from germline, CDR1 is SGHTA and CDR2 is FQGNSA. CDR3: CASSLNGDDQFF. CDR3 DNA sequence: TGTGCCAGCAGCTTGAACGGTGATGATCAGTTCTTC.

Ten or more counts support this clonotype. This CDR3 reads CASSPGRQTLYGYTF. For the CDR3, the DNA is TGTGCCAGCAGCCCAGGGCGACAGACTCTCTATGGCTACACCTTC. The chain is built from TRBV11-2 and TRBJ1-2, with a weak D call TRBD1 (5 bases). The V gene lost 5 bases and the J gene lost 4 bases, with 17 bases spanning the gap. CDR3 length: 15 residues. Germline CDR1 SGHAT, CDR2 FQNNGV.

The table lists this clonotype with a few counts. The V gene is TRBV12-3 or TRBV12-4, the J gene TRBJ1-2, with unresolved D. The ends were cut back, 2 bases at V and 4 bases at J, with 5 bases in the middle. This CDR3 comprises 12 residues. CDR3 residues: CASSLKGYGYTF. Written as DNA, the CDR3 is TGTGCCAGCAGTTTAAAGGGCTATGGCTACACCTTC.

The chain combines TRBV7-6 with TRBJ2-5; a possible D gene is TRBD1 (6 bases). Germline-derived CDR1 and CDR2 are SGHVS and FNYEAQ. The V and J ends lost 4 bases and 6 bases respectively, with 12 bases between them. This CDR3 has 13 residues. The CDR3 protein is CASSSQGWQTQYF. CDR3 nucleotide sequence: TGTGCCAGCAGCTCGCAGGGGTGGCAGACCCAGTACTTC.

This clonotype was counted ten times or more. The CDR3 loop reads CASSHRDLPGGNEQFF. The CDR3 nucleotides are TGTGCCAGCAGCCACCGGGACTTGCCCGGAGGGAATGAGCAGTTCTTC. V gene TRBV7-9 combines with J gene TRBJ2-1; possibly TRBD2 for D (6 bases). This CDR3 spans 16 amino acids. Germline V gene lookup returns CDR1 SEHNR and CDR2 FQNEAQ (reference sequence). V lost 5 bases and J 7 bases, leaving 21 bases between the germline ends. The whole variable domain, remainder taken from reference TRBV7-9 and TRBJ2-1, is DTGVSQNPRHKITKRGQNVTFRCDPISEHNRLYWYRQTLGQGPEFLTYFQNEAQLEKSRLLSDRFSAERPKGSFSTLEIQRTEQGDSAMYLCASSHRDLPGGNEQFFGPGTRLTVL.

As DNA, the CDR3 is TGTGCCAGCAGTTTTGGGCAGGGGGTCTACGAGCAGTACTTC. Translated, it gives CASSFGQGVYEQYF. This chain joins TRBV12-3 or TRBV12-4 and TRBJ2-7; 7 positions match TRBD1. This CDR3 comprises 14 residues. The V gene end was trimmed by 3 bases and the J gene end by 3 bases; junction bases not matched to a gene: 5.

This clonotype came up many times. The chain recombines TRBV7-2 with TRBJ1-2; D unresolved. The ends were cut back, 4 bases at V and 7 bases at J, with 10 bases in the middle. Germline CDR1 and CDR2: SGHTA and FQGNSA. CDR3 length equals 12 residues. The CDR3 loop is CASSYLEFGYTF. Here the CDR3 DNA reads TGTGCCAGCAGCTATCTTGAGTTTGGCTACACCTTC.

This clonotype was seen many times. The V call is TRBV12-3 or TRBV12-4, the J call TRBJ1-1; no clear D gene. V lost 6 bases to trimming and J lost 2 bases, with 10 bases between them. The CDR3 covers 13 residues. The CDR3 is CASSQRTNTEAFF. The CDR3 bases are TGTGCCAGCAGCCAACGGACCAACACTGAAGCTTTCTTT.

In this sample, this clonotype turned up many times. V is TRBV7-9 and J is TRBJ2-7; no clear D. This CDR3 is 14 amino acids long. From germline, CDR1 is SEHNR and CDR2 FQNEAQ (reference sequence). V shed 4 bases and J shed 4 bases, with 14 bases lying between them. The DNA for the CDR3 is TGTGCCAGCAGCTCTCCCGGGTCCTCATACGAGCAGTACTTC. The encoded protein is CASSSPGSSYEQYF.

This clonotype has just a few counts. The chain carries TRBV6-1 and TRBJ2-7; a weak D match, TRBD2 (6 bases). CDR3 size: 15 residues. Germline V gene lookup returns CDR1 MNHNS and CDR2 SASEGT. The V end was cut by 6 bases, the J end by 2 bases, with 17 bases between. The CDR3 loop is CASSGGRPLPYEQYF. CDR3 sequence (DNA): TGTGCCAGCAGCGGGGGACGGCCCCTTCCCTACGAGCAGTACTTC.

V gene TRBV20-1 combines with J gene TRBJ2-7; 9 nucleotides match TRBD1. The V gene's germline CDR1 is DFQATT and CDR2 SNEGSKA (reference sequence). Trimming cost V 5 bases and J 2 bases; bases outside gene matches: 4. The CDR3 is 13 amino acids. This CDR3 reads CSAPDRGPYEQYF. In DNA, the CDR3 is TGCAGTGCTCCGGACAGGGGCCCCTACGAGCAGTACTTC.

This clonotype appeared a few times. The chain joins TRBV28 to TRBJ2-1, with 11 bases lining up with TRBD2. From germline, CDR1 is MDHEN and CDR2 SYDVKM. The CDR3 totals 14 residues. The V segment lost 5 bases and the J segment 10 bases; nucleotides outside the gene matches: 7. The CDR3: CASSGLAGPREQFF. CDR3 DNA: TGTGCCAGCAGTGGACTAGCGGGTCCGAGGGAGCAGTTCTTC. The full variable domain, rest sourced from reference TRBV28 and TRBJ2-1, is DVKVTQSSRYLVKRTGEKVFLECVQDMDHENMFWYRQDPGLGLRLIYFSYDVKMKEKGDIPEGYSVSREKKERFSLILESASTNQTSMYLCASSGLAGPREQFFGPGTRLTVL.

CDR3 protein: CASSDNSGANFRTF. The CDR3 nucleotides are TGTGCCAGCAGTGACAACTCTGGGGCCAACTTCCGGACTTTC. The chain combines TRBV6-4 with TRBJ2-6, with D possibly matching TRBD1 (5 bases). In germline, CDR1 is MRHNA, CDR2 SNTAGT. The V end lost 2 bases, the J end lost 18 bases, and 20 bases lay between the germline ends. The CDR3 loop spans 14 amino acids.

The table lists this clonotype with a few counts. The chain employs TRBV2 and TRBJ2-1; 7 positions agree with TRBD2. The CDR3 is made up of 12 amino acids. Germline-derived CDR1 and CDR2 are SNHLY and FYNNEI. In DNA form, the CDR3 reads TGTGCGCGCCGGGGGGAGGTAAATGAGCAGTTCTTC. This encodes CARRGEVNEQFF.

Details on this clonotype: A junction boundary mismatches the germline segment, possibly from a read error. This chain links TRBV12-3 or TRBV12-4 with TRBJ1-2; no clear D. CDR3 length: 12 amino acids. The chain's CDR3 is CDSSFYGYGYTF. The CDR3 nucleotides read TGTGACAGCAGTTTTTACGGGTATGGCTACACCTTC.

The J gene is TRBJ1-5, the V gene TRBV5-4; maybe TRBD1 (6 bases). Germline V gene data show CDR1 as SGHNT and CDR2 as YYREEE (reference sequence). The CDR3 has 16 amino acids. V was trimmed by 2 bases and J by 4 bases, leaving 16 bases between them. In DNA form, the CDR3 reads TGTGCCAGCAGCTTTTCCCCACGGACAGATAATCAGCCCCAGCATTTT. Its protein product is CASSFSPRTDNQPQHF.

The rearrangement links TRBV7-8 to TRBJ1-6, with D unresolved. The length of the CDR3 is 15 residues. CDR1 and CDR2 from the germline V gene are SGHVS and FQNEAQ. V lost 0 bases to trimming and J lost 7 bases, with 10 bases between them. CDR3 bases: TGTGCCAGCAGCTTAGCCAATAGGGCCAATTCACCCCTCCACTTT. This codes for CASSLANRANSPLHF. The full variable domain, rest sourced from reference TRBV7-8 and TRBJ1-6, is GAGVSQSPRYKVAKRGQDVALRCDPISGHVSLFWYQQALGQGPEFLTYFQNEAQLDKSGLPSDRFFAERPEGSVSTLKIQRTQQEDSAVYLCASSLANRANSPLHFGNGTRLTVT.

Note on this clonotype: The CDR3 end shows no conserved phenylalanine or tryptophan, and so a read error is likely. The chain joins TRBV5-4 to TRBJ2-5; TRBD2 might be the D (6 bases). This CDR3 spans 13 amino acids. Per the germline V gene, CDR1 is SGHNT and CDR2 is YYREEE (reference sequence). V was clipped by 4 bases and J by 3 bases, with 10 bases between them. The CDR3 protein is CASSTWGEETQYL. The CDR3 DNA sequence: TGTGCCAGCAGCACGTGGGGGGAAGAGACCCAGTACTTA.